Following are 17 T cell receptor beta chains from one sample sequenced in a study of T cells in Graves' hyperthyroidism and ophthalmopathy. From RNA transcripts, TCR beta CDR3 regions were amplified. TCR CDR3 underwent first-round RT-PCR with the HTBI primer set. From the multiplex PCR reads, TCRdb called clonotypes with MiXCR, one entry per CDR3 protein. Of about 280,000 distinct CDR3 sequences listed, less than 30% are singletons. The sequenced sample was blood. Receptor source: a middle-aged man with Graves' hyperthyroidism that later progressed to Graves' ophthalmopathy.

This clonotype came up many times. The J gene is TRBJ1-3, the V gene TRBV18; no reliable D call. The CDR3 is made up of 15 amino acids. Germline V CDR1 and CDR2: KGHSH, LQKENI. V was clipped by 3 bases and J by 4 bases, with 13 bases between them. The CDR3 spells CASSPSQSSGNTIYF. The CDR3 nucleotides read TGTGCCAGCTCACCGAGTCAGTCGTCGGGAAACACCATATATTTT.

The rearrangement uses TRBV12-3 or TRBV12-4 and TRBJ2-5; D call uncertain. The CDR3 runs 12 residues. V lost 3 bases to trimming and J lost 5 bases, with 7 bases between them. The chain's CDR3 is CASSLVMETQYF. DNA of the CDR3: TGTGCCAGCAGTTTGGTCATGGAGACCCAGTACTTC.

This clonotype was seen at least ten times. This chain joins TRBV28 and TRBJ2-7; D uncertain. Germline V gives CDR1 MDHEN, CDR2 SYDVKM. CDR3 length equals 14 residues. V was trimmed by 6 bases and J by 5 bases, leaving 17 bases between them. The CDR3 is CASSTLPHFHEQYF. Here the CDR3 DNA reads TGTGCCAGCAGCACCCTCCCTCATTTCCACGAGCAGTACTTC.

This clonotype was seen a few times. The chain has TRBV12-3 or TRBV12-4 and TRBJ2-7, with D hard to call. This CDR3 is built from 12 residues. V was pared by 3 bases and J by 6 bases, with 9 bases between. The CDR3 DNA reads as TGTGCCAGCAGTTTTGATGGGGTCGAGCAGTACTTC. Amino acids: CASSFDGVEQYF.

Ten or more counts support this clonotype. The CDR3: CASSSVGRAKNGELFF. The CDR3 DNA reads TGTGCCAGTAGTTCGGTCGGGAGGGCCAAAAACGGGGAGCTGTTTTTT. The rearrangement uses TRBV19 and TRBJ2-2; TRBD2 aligns across 8 bases. CDR3 length equals 16 residues. Trimming removed 5 bases from V and 7 bases from J; junction bases left unmatched: 12. Germline V gene data show CDR1 as LNHDA and CDR2 as SQIVND (reference sequence).

This clonotype has ten or more counts. The chain couples TRBV2 to TRBJ2-2; D is possibly TRBD1 or TRBD2 (6 bases each). This CDR3 is 16 amino acids long. Germline CDR1 reads SNHLY; CDR2 reads FYNNEI. V lost 5 bases and J lost 5, with 18 bases in between. The CDR3 here is CASSLQGFGSTGELFF. The CDR3 nucleotides read TGTGCCAGCAGTCTACAGGGATTCGGGAGTACCGGGGAGCTGTTTTTT.

Ten or more counts support this clonotype. The V gene is TRBV4-1, the J gene TRBJ2-7; TRBD2 matches 11 bases. Unmatched junction bases numbered 9, after V lost 1 base and J lost 7 bases. The germline gives CDR1 MGHRA, CDR2 YSYEKL. CDR3 length: 16 amino acids. Here the CDR3 DNA reads TGCGCCAGCAGCCAAGGAAGACTAGCGGGGAGTCAAGAGCAGTACTTC. Translated, it gives CASSQGRLAGSQEQYF.

This clonotype was observed many times. The chain carries TRBV10-3 and TRBJ1-2; no definite D call. Germline CDR1 is ENHRY and CDR2 is SYGVKD. The CDR3 sequence is 13 residues long. V was pared by 4 bases and J by 0 bases, with 6 bases between. The CDR3 here is CAISGGANYGYTF. CDR3 DNA: TGTGCCATCAGTGGCGGAGCTAACTATGGCTACACCTTC.

The sample holds many counts of this clonotype. The V call is TRBV3-1, the J call TRBJ2-7, with 7 bases aligning to TRBD2. V dropped 4 bases and J dropped 0; count of bases not matched to a gene: 3. This CDR3 is built from 14 residues. CDR1 is LGHDT and CDR2 is YNNKEL in the germline V gene (reference sequence). The CDR3 here is CASSRLAVSYEQYF. DNA for the CDR3: TGTGCCAGCAGCCGCCTAGCGGTCTCCTACGAGCAGTACTTC.

This clonotype was detected ten times or more. The chain has TRBV20-1 and TRBJ2-4; D ambiguous. Trimming pared 5 bases from V and 4 bases from J, leaving 12 bases between. CDR1 is DFQATT, CDR2 SNEGSKA, per germline (reference sequence). The CDR3 consists of 13 residues. The CDR3 DNA reads as TGCAGTGCTCCTCCAGACATTAAAAACATTCAGTACTTC. It is translated as CSAPPDIKNIQYF.

This clonotype was found many times. The rearrangement uses TRBV5-5 and TRBJ2-5; the D is unclear. The CDR3 is 14 amino acids. Germline V gene data show CDR1 as SGHKS and CDR2 as YYEKEE (reference sequence). Between the trimmed V and J ends, which lost 7 bases and 5 bases, there was a span of 18 bases. The CDR3 DNA is TGTGCCAGCGCGACACTCAGGATGAGGGAGACCCAGTACTTC. Protein product: CASATLRMRETQYF.

This sequence joins TRBV11-2 and TRBJ2-7, with no clear D. The CDR3 runs to 11 residues. Germline loops: CDR1 SGHAT, CDR2 FQNNGV. Between the trimmed V and J ends, which lost 2 bases and 7 bases, there was a span of 6 bases. The CDR3 sequence is CASSLYMEQYF. CDR3 nucleotide sequence: TGTGCCAGCAGCTTATATATGGAGCAGTACTTC. Based on the CDR3 plus reference TRBV11-2 and TRBJ2-7, the full variable domain is EAGVAQSPRYKIIEKRQSVAFWCNPISGHATLYWYQQILGQGPKLLIQFQNNGVVDDSQLPKDRFSAERLKGVDSTLKIQPAKLEDSAVYLCASSLYMEQYFGPGTRLTVT.

V and J are TRBV7-3 and TRBJ1-1; D unclear. The germline V gene encodes CDR1 SGHTA and CDR2 FQGTGA. Between the trimmed V and J ends, which lost 1 base and 3 bases, there was a span of 6 bases. The CDR3 is made up of 13 amino acids. CDR3 bases: TGTGCCAGCAGCTTAATCGAGCACACTGAAGCTTTCTTT. Translating it yields CASSLIEHTEAFF. Full variable domain (rest looked up from reference TRBV7-3 and TRBJ1-1): GAGVSQTPSNKVTEKGKYVELRCDPISGHTALYWYRQSLGQGPEFLIYFQGTGAADDSGLPNDRFFAVRPEGSVSTLKIQRTERGDSAVYLCASSLIEHTEAFFGQGTRLTVV.

The sample holds many counts of this clonotype. This rearrangement joins TRBV20-1 to TRBJ1-1, with 7 bases aligning to TRBD1. The CDR3 runs 15 residues. The germline V gene encodes CDR1 DFQATT and CDR2 SNEGSKA (reference sequence). V was pared by 0 bases and J by 2 bases, with 6 bases of the junction left unmatched. The CDR3 is CSARDPSGGNTEAFF. The CDR3 DNA sequence: TGCAGTGCTAGAGATCCTTCAGGGGGAAACACTGAAGCTTTCTTT.

This clonotype has at least ten counts. V and J are TRBV20-1 and TRBJ2-5; 7 bases align to TRBD2. V trimming: 1 base; J trimming: 6 bases; junction bases outside the gene matches: 14. Germline CDR1 is DFQATT and CDR2 is SNEGSKA (reference sequence). The CDR3 has 16 amino acids. CDR3 residues: CSARGQSGMVMKTQYF. DNA of the CDR3: TGCAGTGCTAGAGGCCAGAGCGGGATGGTGATGAAGACCCAGTACTTC.

This sequence joins TRBV11-2 and TRBJ2-5; possible D gene TRBD1, 8 bases. This CDR3 has 16 amino acids. Trimming stripped 5 bases from V and 4 bases from J, with 20 bases between. CDR1 is SGHAT and CDR2 is FQNNGV in the germline V gene. The CDR3 coding sequence is TGTGCCAGCAGCAAACATGGACAGGGAGGGACAGAGACCCAGTACTTC. Protein sequence: CASSKHGQGGTETQYF.

The rearrangement links TRBV6-2 or TRBV6-3 to TRBJ1-5, with 7 bases lining up with TRBD1. The V and J ends lost 11 bases and 1 base, in that order; junction bases with no gene match: 8. Germline V gives CDR1 MNHEY, CDR2 SVGEGT. The CDR3 loop spans 14 amino acids. The CDR3 spells CACDRAVSNQPQHF. CDR3 DNA: TGTGCCTGCGACAGGGCGGTGAGCAATCAGCCCCAGCATTTT.